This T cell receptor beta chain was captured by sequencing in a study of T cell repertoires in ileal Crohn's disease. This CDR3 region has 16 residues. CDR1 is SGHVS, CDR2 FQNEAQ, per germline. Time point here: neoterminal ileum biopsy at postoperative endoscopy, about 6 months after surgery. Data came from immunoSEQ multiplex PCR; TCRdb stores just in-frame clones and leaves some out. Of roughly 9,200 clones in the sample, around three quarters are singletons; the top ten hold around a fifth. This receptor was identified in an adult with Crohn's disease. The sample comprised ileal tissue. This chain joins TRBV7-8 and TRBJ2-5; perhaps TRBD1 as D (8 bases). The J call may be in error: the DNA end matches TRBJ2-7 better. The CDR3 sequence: CASSWLSGTGAYEQYF. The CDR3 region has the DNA TGTGCCAGCAGCTGGCTCAGCGGGACAGGAGCCTACGAGCAGTACTTC.